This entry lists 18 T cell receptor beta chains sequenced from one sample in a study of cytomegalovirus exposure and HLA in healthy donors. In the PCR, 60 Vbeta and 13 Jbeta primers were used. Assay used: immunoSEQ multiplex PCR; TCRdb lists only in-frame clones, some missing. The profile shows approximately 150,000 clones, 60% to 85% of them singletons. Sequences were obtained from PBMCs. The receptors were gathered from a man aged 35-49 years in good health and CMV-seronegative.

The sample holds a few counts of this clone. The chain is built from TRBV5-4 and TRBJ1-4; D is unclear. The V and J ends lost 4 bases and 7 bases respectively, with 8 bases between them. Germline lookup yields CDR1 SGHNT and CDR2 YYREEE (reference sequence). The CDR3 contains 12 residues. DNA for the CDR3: TGTGCCAGCAGCCGGGAGGGTGAAAAACTGTTTTTT. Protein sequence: CASSREGEKLFF.

The CDR3, as DNA: TGTGCCAGCAGCTTCAGCGGGGACCCAGCAGATACGCAGTATTTT. Residues: CASSFSGDPADTQYF. The chain carries TRBV7-2 and TRBJ2-3, with 7 bases aligning to TRBD2. The CDR3 has 15 residues. CDR1 and CDR2 (germline): SGHTA, FQGNSA. J was trimmed by 4 bases and V by 3 bases; bases with no gene match: 7.

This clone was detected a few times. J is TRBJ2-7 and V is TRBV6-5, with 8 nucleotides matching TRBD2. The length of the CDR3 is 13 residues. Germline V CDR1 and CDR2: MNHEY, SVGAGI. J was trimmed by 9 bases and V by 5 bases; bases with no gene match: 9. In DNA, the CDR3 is TGTGCCAGCAGTCGGACTAGCTCTGACGGGCAGTACTTC. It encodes CASSRTSSDGQYF.

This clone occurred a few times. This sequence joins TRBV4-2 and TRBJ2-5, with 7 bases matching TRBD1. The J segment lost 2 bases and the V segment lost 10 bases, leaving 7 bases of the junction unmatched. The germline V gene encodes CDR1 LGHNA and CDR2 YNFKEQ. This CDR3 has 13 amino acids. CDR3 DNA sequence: TGTGCCACCGACAGGGATCTTCAAGAGACCCAGTACTTC. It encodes CATDRDLQETQYF.

CDR3 protein: CASSKPGTGLANTGELFF. The CDR3 DNA is TGCGCCAGCAGCAAGCCCGGGACAGGGTTGGCGAACACCGGGGAGCTGTTTTTT. The V call is TRBV4-1, the J call TRBJ2-2; 9 bases fit TRBD1. J gave up 0 bases and V 5 bases, and 10 bases lay outside the gene matches. The CDR3 runs to 18 residues. Germline CDR1 reads MGHRA; CDR2 reads YSYEKL.

The DNA for the CDR3 is TGCGCCAGCAGCCAAGAGCCCGGGACAGGGATTTACGAGCAGTACTTC. Translating gives CASSQEPGTGIYEQYF. J is TRBJ2-7 and V is TRBV4-1, with 9 bases that match TRBD1. The CDR3 is 16 amino acids. With V trimmed by 0 bases and J by 4 bases, 7 bases remained unmatched. The germline gives CDR1 MGHRA, CDR2 YSYEKL.

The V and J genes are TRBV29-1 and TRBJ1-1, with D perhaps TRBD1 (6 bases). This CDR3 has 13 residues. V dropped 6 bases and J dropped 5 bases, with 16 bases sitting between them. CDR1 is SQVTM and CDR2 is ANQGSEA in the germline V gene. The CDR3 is CSVLQSQGTEAFF. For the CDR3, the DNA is TGCAGCGTCCTACAGAGCCAGGGGACTGAAGCTTTCTTT. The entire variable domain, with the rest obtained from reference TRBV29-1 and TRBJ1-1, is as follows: SAVISQKPSRDICQRGTSLTIQCQVDSQVTMMFWYRQQPGQSLTLIATANQGSEATYESGFVIDKFPISRPNLTFSTLTVSNMSPEDSSIYLCSVLQSQGTEAFFGQGTRLTVV.

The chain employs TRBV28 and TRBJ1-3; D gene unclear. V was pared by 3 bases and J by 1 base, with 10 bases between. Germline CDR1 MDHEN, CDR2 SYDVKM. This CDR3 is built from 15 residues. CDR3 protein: CASSFRRGSGNTIYF. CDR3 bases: TGTGCCAGCAGTTTCAGACGGGGATCTGGAAACACCATATATTTT.

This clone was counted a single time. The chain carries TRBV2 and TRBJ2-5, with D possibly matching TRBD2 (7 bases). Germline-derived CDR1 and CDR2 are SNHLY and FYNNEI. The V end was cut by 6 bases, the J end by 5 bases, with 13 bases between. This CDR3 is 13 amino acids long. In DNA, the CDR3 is TGTGCCAGCAGGCGGGGGCCTATGGAGACCCAGTACTTC. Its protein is CASRRGPMETQYF.

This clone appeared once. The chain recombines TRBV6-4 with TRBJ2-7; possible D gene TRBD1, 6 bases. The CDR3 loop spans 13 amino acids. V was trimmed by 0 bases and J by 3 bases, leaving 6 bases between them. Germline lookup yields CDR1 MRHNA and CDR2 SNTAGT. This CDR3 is CASSDSDSYEQYF. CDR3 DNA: TGTGCCAGCAGTGACTCGGACAGCTACGAGCAGTACTTC.

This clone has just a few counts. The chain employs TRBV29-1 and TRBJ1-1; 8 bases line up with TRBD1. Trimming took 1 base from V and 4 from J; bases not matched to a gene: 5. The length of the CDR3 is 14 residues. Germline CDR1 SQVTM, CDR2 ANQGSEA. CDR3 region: CSVEGTGYVTEAFF. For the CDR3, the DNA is TGCAGCGTTGAAGGGACAGGGTACGTCACTGAAGCTTTCTTT.

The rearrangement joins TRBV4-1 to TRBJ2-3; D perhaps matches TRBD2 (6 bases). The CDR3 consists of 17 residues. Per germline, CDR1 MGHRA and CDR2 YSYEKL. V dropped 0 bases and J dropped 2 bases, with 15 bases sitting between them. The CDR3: CASSQDIAGLFTDTQYF. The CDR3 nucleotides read TGCGCCAGCAGCCAAGATATCGCGGGACTGTTCACAGATACGCAGTATTTT.

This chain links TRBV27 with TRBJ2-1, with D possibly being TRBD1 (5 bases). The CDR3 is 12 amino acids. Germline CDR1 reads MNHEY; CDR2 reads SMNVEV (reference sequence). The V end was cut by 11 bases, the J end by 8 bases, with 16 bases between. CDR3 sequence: CASRGTLHEQFF. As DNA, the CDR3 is TGTGCCTCAAGGGGCACTCTCCATGAGCAGTTCTTC.

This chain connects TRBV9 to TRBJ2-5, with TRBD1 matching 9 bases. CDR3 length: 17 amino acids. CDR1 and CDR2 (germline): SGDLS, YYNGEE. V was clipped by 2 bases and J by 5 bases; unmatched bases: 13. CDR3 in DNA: TGTGCCAGCAGCGTCGGACAGGGGTATTCGAGTATTGAGACCCAGTACTTC. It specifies CASSVGQGYSSIETQYF.

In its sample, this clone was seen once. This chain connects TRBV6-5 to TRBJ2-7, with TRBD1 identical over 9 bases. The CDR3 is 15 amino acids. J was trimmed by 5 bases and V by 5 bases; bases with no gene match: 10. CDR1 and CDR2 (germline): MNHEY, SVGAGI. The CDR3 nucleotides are TGTGCCAGCAGTCTCCGGGGACAGGGCCCCCACGAGCAGTACTTC. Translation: CASSLRGQGPHEQYF.

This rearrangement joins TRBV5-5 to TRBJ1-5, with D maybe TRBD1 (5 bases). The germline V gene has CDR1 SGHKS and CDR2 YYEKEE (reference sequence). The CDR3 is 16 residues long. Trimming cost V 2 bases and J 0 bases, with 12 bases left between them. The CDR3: CASSLLSGNSNQPQHF. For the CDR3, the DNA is TGTGCCAGCAGCTTACTGTCAGGGAATAGCAATCAGCCCCAGCATTTT. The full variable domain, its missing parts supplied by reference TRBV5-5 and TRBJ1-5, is DAGVTQSPTHLIKTRGQQVTLRCSPISGHKSVSWYQQVLGQGPQFIFQYYEKEERGRGNFPDRFSARQFPNYSSELNVNALLLGDSALYLCASSLLSGNSNQPQHFGDGTRLSIL.

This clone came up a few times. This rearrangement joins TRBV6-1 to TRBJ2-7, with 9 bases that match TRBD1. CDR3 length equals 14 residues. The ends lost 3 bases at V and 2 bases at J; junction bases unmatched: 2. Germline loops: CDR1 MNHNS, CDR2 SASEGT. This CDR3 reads CASSDWDRAYEQYF. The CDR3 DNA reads TGTGCCAGCAGTGACTGGGACAGGGCCTACGAGCAGTACTTC.

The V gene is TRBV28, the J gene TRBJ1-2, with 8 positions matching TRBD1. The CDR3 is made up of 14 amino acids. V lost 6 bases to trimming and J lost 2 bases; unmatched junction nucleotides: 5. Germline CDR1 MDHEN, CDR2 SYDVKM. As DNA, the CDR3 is TGTGCCAGCAGACCAGGGGGCCGAAACTATGGCTACACCTTC. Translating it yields CASRPGGRNYGYTF.